This TCR beta chain stems from a study of radiotherapy plus CTLA-4 blockade in lung cancer. It was focal radiation plus CTLA-4 blockade with ipilimumab that patients with chemo-refractory metastatic non-small-cell lung cancer received. This clone appeared a few times. The antigen is not known. Regarding the study as a whole: Clones derived from tumor TCRs expanded in blood after radiotherapy plus ipilimumab.

The CDR3 is 13 amino acids. The germline CDR1 and CDR2 sequences are SGHTA and FQGNSA. Trimming took off 4 bases at V and 0 bases at J, with 4 bases between the two ends. Measured with immunoSEQ multiplex PCR; TCRdb has only the in-frame clones, and not every one. The data show 65,000 to 95,000 clones, over 75% seen once. This chain connects TRBV7-2 to TRBJ1-5; D not certain. The source material was peripheral blood, sampled from a patient treated with radiotherapy plus ipilimumab. This TCR derives from a human donor with non-small cell lung cancer that progressed on radiotherapy plus ipilimumab. The CDR3 sequence: CASSSYSNQPQHF. The CDR3 nucleotides are TGTGCCAGCAGCTCATATAGCAATCAGCCCCAGCATTTT.